The present T cell receptor beta chain was sequenced within a study of beta chain features in type 1 diabetes. Background on the study: Cells sorted and examined across all samples totaled 107,917,701.

Study-wide points: All four CD4+ subsets of Type 1 diabetes patients contained TCRB CDR3s that were moderately but significantly shorter.

This clone showed up just a few times. Antigen: not known. The study reverse transcribed the entire isolated RNA, so it sequenced expressed TCRB transcripts. This table comes from immunoSEQ multiplex PCR, and its TCRdb copy is limited to in-frame clones, with some not included. In the table there are 130,000 or so clones, 9% of which are singletons. Sorted cells reached over 95% purity in every population. This receptor was identified in a man aged 25 to 40 with type 1 diabetes. The sequenced material came from central memory CD4+ T cells from blood.

CDR3 bases: TGTGCCTGGAGTGGGCGGACAGGGTACGGTGAAGCTTTCTTT. Translating gives CAWSGRTGYGEAFF. V usage is TRBV30 and J usage is TRBJ1-1; 8 positions match TRBD1. The CDR3 runs 14 residues. V gave up 1 base and J gave up 7 bases; unmatched junction bases: 8. Germline V lookup: CDR1 GTSNPN, CDR2 SVGIG (reference sequence).